The source of this TCR beta chain is a study of CD8 T cells in seronegative destructive rheumatoid arthritis (TCRdb year 2020). Study-wide context: At the time of sampling, most of the eight CND-RA patients were on biological drugs. Peripheral CD8+ TCRbeta repertoires of CCP-negative destructive rheumatoid arthritis (CND-RA) patients were compared with newly diagnosed seropositive RA, seronegative RA and healthy controls. The seropositive RA, seronegative RA and healthy control comparison cohorts were taken from a previously published TCRbeta dataset and were not newly sequenced. What the study reported, not specific to this receptor: Because no diagnostic samples were available, the TCR repertoire differences may partly reflect poor disease control over the years rather than being present at onset. Across the roughly 100,000 clonotypes tested, no public clonotype enrichment remained significant after Benjamini-Hochberg correction. A distinct set of enriched public clonotypes appeared to be carried by CND-RA patients, and this finding was interpreted by the authors as support for a separate disease subset. Once age was adjusted for, the CD8+ TCRbeta repertoires of CND-RA patients appeared less diverse and more clonal than the repertoires of other RA subtypes. The small size of the CND-RA cohort was acknowledged as a study limitation. More CMV-reactive and fewer influenza A-reactive CD8+ TCRbeta sequences were observed in CND-RA repertoires than in controls and other RA subtypes.

TCRbeta sequencing used genomic DNA from CD8+ cells, following the manufacturer's instructions. The immunoSEQ assay was used for TCRbeta sequencing, which was carried out at a genomics technology centre in Finland. The authors' analysis ran thus. Clonotype tables generated by the immunoSEQ preprocessing pipeline were converted into VDJtools format, and non-productive clonotypes were filtered out. Any sample with fewer than 10,000 reads was excluded, the remaining samples were subsampled to 10,000 reads, and most of the eight CND-RA samples made it through. Using the VDJtools CalcDiversityStats function on data subsampled to 10,000 reads, the Shannon-Wiener, Simpson and clonality indices were calculated. Non-singleton TCRbeta clonotypes were hard-matched, with no mismatches allowed, against VDJdb to infer antigen specificity. CDR3 sequences differing by one amino acid (Hamming distance 1) were grouped into clusters with potentially shared antigen targets. Public clonotypes were tested for group enrichment with one-sided Fisher's exact tests after resampling groups to six samples, repeated ten times. TCRdb limited this immuneACCESS table to in-frame rearrangements with V and J called. A share of clones is missing; checked studies link under half to unresolved V genes, and the rest is unexplained. V, J and clone size are taken as reported in that table, and D and trimming were inferred from the DNA itself. This sample comprises more than 10,000 clones, under 85% of them detected only once. The ten largest clones capture 25% to 30% of the sample.

Comments on this clone: Its antigen specificity is not known. Nothing much larger sits one base from this clone, and base qualities are not available.

CND-RA patients tested negative on the clinical CCP2 antibody test, and even with active therapy their joint destruction kept progressing. Every CND-RA patient showed typical joint destruction in the wrists and ankles and had failed conventional anti-rheumatic therapy. CND-RA patients were sampled after long disease histories, spanning decades in several cases, rather than at diagnosis. Roughly 50 millilitres of EDTA-anticoagulated peripheral blood were drawn from each patient. Peripheral blood mononuclear cells were isolated by Ficoll-Paque PLUS density gradient separation. AutoMACS magnetic bead positive selection was used to isolate CD8+ cells from fresh or cryopreserved PBMCs, and flow cytometry was used to check purity. Nucleospin Tissue or Tissue XS kits were used for genomic DNA extraction, and quantification was performed on a Qubit 2.0 fluorometer. Sequencing input: CD8+ T cells from blood. The receptor was isolated from a woman in her thirties or forties with seronegative destructive rheumatoid arthritis.

The nucleotide sequence reads as follows: TGTGCCAGCAGTTTGGGTAGGGGCTACCTCTCTGGAAACACCATATATTTT. Its translation is CASSLGRGYLSGNTIYF. The receptor chain draws on TRBV28 and TRBJ1-3, with a weak D call of TRBD1 (5 bases match). Measured from the cysteine to the phenylalanine, the CDR3 is 17 residues long. Solely the CDR3 DNA is kept, with 51 bases framed from the first base. Via the germline V gene, CDR1 is MDHEN and CDR2 SYDVKM. The germline ends are 15 bases apart after V is trimmed by 3 bases and J by 0 bases.